What follows are 6 T cell receptor beta chains derived from one specimen sequenced in a study of blood T cell repertoires in COVID-19. Sequenced by immunoSEQ multiplex PCR; TCRdb stores in-frame clones only, minus some. The table records some 48,000 clones, about 83% of them present only once. Specimen: peripheral blood. Receptors originate from a woman aged 60-70 years with acute or convalescent COVID-19.

V usage is TRBV29-1 and J usage is TRBJ2-7; 12 nucleotides align to TRBD1. The CDR3 runs 15 residues. Germline V lookup: CDR1 SQVTM, CDR2 ANQGSEA. V lost 6 bases, J lost 4 bases, and 10 bases stayed unmatched. This CDR3 is CSVSSGTGGLYEQYF. The DNA for the CDR3 is TGCAGCGTGTCATCCGGGACAGGGGGCCTGTACGAGCAGTACTTC.

This clone was recorded once. The rearrangement joins TRBV2 to TRBJ2-7; D is ambiguous. The V gene's germline CDR1 is SNHLY and CDR2 FYNNEI. The CDR3 sequence is 16 residues long. Trimming removed 6 bases at V and 0 bases at J, with 18 bases between. CDR3 nucleotide sequence: TGTGCCAGCAGGGGTTTGGGCGCTAAACCCTCCTACGAGCAGTACTTC. This codes for CASRGLGAKPSYEQYF.

This chain joins TRBV7-8 and TRBJ1-1; tentative D call: TRBD1 (5 bases). The germline V and J ends were trimmed by 2 bases and 3 bases, with 13 bases remaining between them. The CDR3 runs 15 residues. The germline V gene encodes CDR1 SGHVS and CDR2 FQNEAQ. The CDR3 DNA sequence: TGTGCCAGCAGCTTACGAGGAAAAGGGGACACTGAAGCTTTCTTT. It is translated as CASSLRGKGDTEAFF. Using reference TRBV7-8 and TRBJ1-1 for the parts outside the CDR3, the full variable domain is GAGVSQSPRYKVAKRGQDVALRCDPISGHVSLFWYQQALGQGPEFLTYFQNEAQLDKSGLPSDRFFAERPEGSVSTLKIQRTQQEDSAVYLCASSLRGKGDTEAFFGQGTRLTVV.

V is TRBV28 and J is TRBJ2-7, with D maybe TRBD2 (5 bases). V lost 3 bases and J lost 1, with 10 bases in between. The CDR3 is 14 residues long. In germline, CDR1 is MDHEN, CDR2 SYDVKM. The CDR3 sequence is CASSFLRGSYEQYF. CDR3 DNA sequence: TGTGCCAGCAGTTTTTTAAGAGGGTCCTACGAGCAGTACTTC.

The chain couples TRBV5-1 to TRBJ1-3; the D is unclear. The CDR3 length is 15 residues. Trimming took 4 bases from V and 0 from J, leaving 11 bases between them. Germline V gene lookup returns CDR1 SGHRS and CDR2 YFSETQ. This chain's CDR3 is CASSPPSDSGNTIYF. The CDR3 DNA reads TGCGCCAGCAGCCCGCCCTCAGACTCTGGAAACACCATATATTTT.

This rearrangement joins TRBV27 to TRBJ2-7; the match to TRBD2 covers 7 bases. CDR1 is MNHEY and CDR2 is SMNVEV in the germline V gene (reference sequence). There are 15 residues in the CDR3. Germline trimming cut 3 bases from V and 4 bases from J; bases unmatched to any gene: 9. The CDR3: CASSFPARGEYEQYF. The DNA of the CDR3 is TGTGCCAGCAGTTTCCCGGCTCGGGGGGAGTACGAGCAGTACTTC.